Listed below are T cell receptor beta chains from one sample, sequenced in a study of identical twins. TCRdb called the 5' RACE reads again in MiXCR, with one record for every CDR3 protein. The table shows roughly 630,000 distinct CDR3 sequences, with just over 7% occurring only once. These data were also filed under a second study, of yellow fever vaccine responses in identical twins.

The sequenced sample was PBMCs. The receptors shown here come from a woman in her late teens or twenties in good health. CDR3s include the opening cysteine and the closing phenylalanine or tryptophan. Fields, in order: J gene, V gene, CDR3 protein.

J gene: TRBJ1-5; V gene: TRBV19; CDR3 protein: CASTPGGNQPQHF
J gene: TRBJ2-1; V gene: TRBV12-3/TRBV12-4; CDR3 protein: CASSYRTGGVNEQFF
J gene: TRBJ2-5; V gene: TRBV3-1; CDR3 protein: CASTNSLAGLQETQYF
J gene: TRBJ1-3; V gene: TRBV21-1; CDR3 protein: CASSRRTAHSGNTIYF
J gene: TRBJ2-1; V gene: TRBV28; CDR3 protein: CASSPYIDRGPYNEQFF
J gene: TRBJ2-1; V gene: TRBV20-1; CDR3 protein: CSARDRSSASYNEQFF
J gene: TRBJ2-5; V gene: TRBV5-1; CDR3 protein: CASSPPLLDRASKETQYF
J gene: TRBJ2-2; V gene: TRBV5-1; CDR3 protein: CASSLTGGNTGELFF
J gene: TRBJ2-2; V gene: TRBV7-8; CDR3 protein: CAQEEGAAGELFF
J gene: TRBJ2-1; V gene: TRBV6-4; CDR3 protein: CASSRGAISSSYNEQFF
J gene: TRBJ2-4; V gene: TRBV7-2; CDR3 protein: CASSLAYARLAKNIQYF
J gene: TRBJ2-7; V gene: TRBV5-1; CDR3 protein: CASSLATSGKSHEQYF
J gene: TRBJ2-2; V gene: TRBV12-3/TRBV12-4; CDR3 protein: CASKPPGTGGTGELFF
J gene: TRBJ1-5; V gene: TRBV12-3/TRBV12-4; CDR3 protein: CASSTGQGILYSNQPQHF
J gene: TRBJ2-5; V gene: TRBV18; CDR3 protein: CASSPPPPGGKTQYF
J gene: TRBJ1-1; V gene: TRBV6-5; CDR3 protein: CASSFDGTELLNTEAFF